A single sample gave rise to the 24 T cell receptor beta chains below, sequenced in a study of shared clonotypes between healthy human individuals. Some clones are missing from TCRdb's copy, which holds only in-frame ones; the method was immunoSEQ multiplex PCR. The data hold around 500,000 clones, with around 75% observed a single time. Material: PBMCs. The receptor set was obtained from a middle-aged woman in good health. Some clones in this sample may be carry-over from other donors' samples.

J is TRBJ1-1 and V is TRBV28, with 8 bases identical to TRBD1. Germline loops: CDR1 MDHEN, CDR2 SYDVKM. This CDR3 has 21 residues. Trimming cost V 8 bases and J 0 bases; bases outside gene matches: 26. The CDR3 DNA is TGTGCCAGCCCCCCCTCCGCGGGGACAGGTACTACGGAGGGGATGAACACTGAAGCTTTCTTT. It yields the protein CASPPSAGTGTTEGMNTEAFF.

The rearrangement links TRBV18 to TRBJ1-4; D is uncertain. The V and J ends lost 2 bases and 6 bases respectively, with 7 bases between them. CDR3 length equals 13 residues. Per the germline V gene, CDR1 is KGHSH and CDR2 is LQKENI. The CDR3 region is CASSPTQDEKLFF. CDR3 DNA sequence: TGTGCCAGCTCACCAACCCAGGATGAAAAACTGTTTTTT.

J is TRBJ1-5 and V is TRBV29-1; D is undetermined. From germline, CDR1 is SQVTM and CDR2 ANQGSEA. This CDR3 contains 16 residues. Trimming left V 5 bases short and J 1 base short, with 18 bases between. The CDR3 reads CSVNRCRSLSNQPQHF. DNA of the CDR3: TGCAGCGTTAATAGGTGTAGGAGTTTGAGCAATCAGCCCCAGCATTTT.

This clone occurred once. This chain joins TRBV29-1 and TRBJ2-5; 10 bases fit TRBD2. Unmatched junction bases numbered 7, after V lost 3 bases and J lost 6 bases. CDR3 size: 14 residues. The germline V gene has CDR1 SQVTM and CDR2 ANQGSEA. Here the CDR3 reads CSVELAGVDKTQYF. CDR3 in DNA: TGCAGCGTTGAGCTAGCGGGAGTAGATAAGACCCAGTACTTC.

The chain employs TRBV27 and TRBJ2-7, with 8 bases that match TRBD1. Trimming at V came to 5 bases and at J to 1 base, leaving 7 bases not matched to a gene. This CDR3 is built from 15 residues. Germline V gene sequence: CDR1 MNHEY, CDR2 SMNVEV (reference sequence). DNA of the CDR3: TGTGCCAGCAGTACTGAACAGGGGGGTTCCTACGAGCAGTACTTC. Residues: CASSTEQGGSYEQYF.

This rearrangement joins TRBV28 to TRBJ1-1; D gene ambiguous. CDR1 and CDR2 (germline): MDHEN, SYDVKM. The CDR3 is made up of 15 amino acids. Trimming took 6 bases from V and 0 from J, leaving 14 bases between them. The CDR3 sequence is CASRGYGSMNTEAFF. CDR3 nucleotides: TGTGCCAGCAGGGGGTATGGCAGCATGAACACTGAAGCTTTCTTT.

The chain employs TRBV7-9 and TRBJ2-7; 8 bases map to TRBD1. The germline gives CDR1 SEHNR, CDR2 FQNEAQ (reference sequence). The CDR3 covers 15 residues. The V and J ends lost 1 base and 5 bases, in that order; junction bases with no gene match: 7. CDR3 region: CASSLVAGGGDEQYF. CDR3 bases: TGTGCCAGCAGCTTAGTTGCAGGGGGCGGCGACGAGCAGTACTTC.

The rearrangement links TRBV20-1 to TRBJ2-5; TRBD2 matches at 8 bases. With V trimmed by 4 bases and J by 9 bases, 4 bases remained unmatched. Germline loops: CDR1 DFQATT, CDR2 SNEGSKA (reference sequence). This CDR3 has 11 residues. The CDR3 sequence is CSATGTRAQYF. The CDR3 DNA is TGCAGTGCTACCGGGACTAGGGCCCAGTACTTC.

The chain recombines TRBV10-1 with TRBJ2-5; D is uncertain. V shed 2 bases and J shed 3 bases, with 13 bases lying between them. Germline loops: CDR1 WNHNN, CDR2 SYGVQD (reference sequence). CDR3 size: 15 residues. CDR3 sequence (DNA): TGCGCCAGCAGTGAGGAGGTAGGTCTTGAAGAGACCCAGTACTTC. It encodes CASSEEVGLEETQYF.

This rearrangement joins TRBV5-1 to TRBJ2-5; TRBD2 is a possible D gene (6 bases). The CDR3 spans 16 residues. From germline, CDR1 is SGHRS and CDR2 YFSETQ. The V gene lost 4 bases and the J gene lost 2 bases, with 18 bases spanning the gap. CDR3 protein: CASSLEIWTIQETQYF. CDR3 bases: TGCGCCAGCAGCCTGGAGATCTGGACTATTCAAGAGACCCAGTACTTC.

The chain links TRBV5-4 to TRBJ2-1; 8 bases agree with TRBD2. V gave up 3 bases and J gave up 9 bases; unmatched junction bases: 8. Germline V gene data show CDR1 as SGHNT and CDR2 as YYREEE (reference sequence). This CDR3 spans 14 amino acids. The CDR3 DNA is TGTGCCAGCAGCTCGGGACTAGACTACGGTGAGCAGTTCTTC. The encoded protein is CASSSGLDYGEQFF.

The V gene is TRBV19, the J gene TRBJ2-6; no firm D call. This CDR3 is 15 amino acids long. Germline V lookup: CDR1 LNHDA, CDR2 SQIVND (reference sequence). V gave up 9 bases and J gave up 0 bases, with 12 bases separating them. The CDR3 DNA reads as TGTGCCAGCGCCCAGCTCTCCTCTGGGGCCAACGTCCTGACTTTC. Translation: CASAQLSSGANVLTF.

Many counts were recorded for this clone. Other DNA sequences in this sample translate to the same CDR3. J is TRBJ1-5 and V is TRBV5-1, with TRBD1 matching over 12 bases. The J segment lost 8 bases and the V segment lost 4 bases, leaving 7 bases of the junction unmatched. Germline V gene data show CDR1 as SGHRS and CDR2 as YFSETQ. The CDR3 consists of 15 residues. CDR3 coding DNA: TGCGCCAGCAGCCAGGGACAGGGGGCCGGGGAGCCCCAGCATTTT. Amino acid sequence: CASSQGQGAGEPQHF.

This clone was seen more than once but under ten times. The chain joins TRBV6-4 to TRBJ2-3; D is undetermined. This CDR3 has 13 amino acids. Germline assignment: CDR1 MRHNA and CDR2 SNTAGT. V lost 3 bases, J lost 0 bases, and 4 bases lay in between. This chain's CDR3 is CASSEGSTDTQYF. The CDR3 coding sequence is TGTGCCAGCAGTGAAGGCAGCACAGATACGCAGTATTTT.

This chain links TRBV18 with TRBJ1-6, with 10 nucleotides matching TRBD1. This CDR3 spans 14 amino acids. Germline V gene data show CDR1 as KGHSH and CDR2 as LQKENI. With 6 bases clipped from V and 5 bases from J, the junction kept 1 base outside the gene matches. The CDR3 DNA reads as TGTGCCAGCTCCGGGACAGGGGATAATTCACCCCTCCACTTT. It encodes CASSGTGDNSPLHF.

The rearrangement joins TRBV11-2 to TRBJ1-2; D perhaps matches TRBD1 (5 bases). With 5 bases removed from V and 5 bases from J, the gap between germline ends came to 12 bases. The CDR3 totals 13 residues. Germline V gene lookup returns CDR1 SGHAT and CDR2 FQNNGV. Here the CDR3 DNA reads TGTGCCAGCAGCCCATCAGGGTTATATGGCTACACCTTC. It yields the protein CASSPSGLYGYTF.

The genes are TRBV18 and TRBJ2-3, with TRBD2 matching over 8 bases. CDR3 size: 16 residues. Germline lookup yields CDR1 KGHSH and CDR2 LQKENI. The trim removed 2 bases at V and 4 bases at J, leaving 8 bases unmatched. The CDR3 region has the DNA TGTGCCAGCTCACCATCGGGAGGGCCCCTCGCAGATACGCAGTATTTT. Translated: CASSPSGGPLADTQYF.

The chain is built from TRBV2 and TRBJ2-1; 12 bases match TRBD2. The germline gives CDR1 SNHLY, CDR2 FYNNEI. The CDR3 extends over 16 amino acids. The J segment lost 7 bases and the V segment lost 5 bases, leaving 9 bases of the junction unmatched. Here the CDR3 DNA reads TGTGCCAGCAGTAGGCTAGCGGGAGGGCCGGGAAATGAGCAGTTCTTC. Translation: CASSRLAGGPGNEQFF.

The chain is built from TRBV4-1 and TRBJ2-2, with 15 bases that match TRBD2. Germline V CDR1 and CDR2: MGHRA, YSYEKL. CDR3 length: 21 amino acids. The junction had 16 bases not matched to a gene; V was cut back by 3 bases and J by 5 bases. The CDR3 coding sequence is TGCGCCAGCAGCCATGCGATCCCGGGACTAGCGGGAGGCCCGAGAACCGGGGAGCTGTTTTTT. Encoded protein: CASSHAIPGLAGGPRTGELFF.

The V call is TRBV19, the J call TRBJ2-6; tentatively, D is TRBD2 (5 bases). This CDR3 spans 16 amino acids. In germline, CDR1 is LNHDA, CDR2 SQIVND (reference sequence). Trimming removed 7 bases at V and 2 bases at J, with 15 bases between. The CDR3 here is CASTQSNSAGANVLTF. CDR3 bases: TGTGCCAGTACCCAGTCTAATAGCGCTGGGGCCAACGTCCTGACTTTC.

The chain links TRBV5-1 to TRBJ2-7; a possible D gene is TRBD1 (6 bases). Germline CDR1 and CDR2: SGHRS and YFSETQ. The CDR3 has 22 residues. Deletions cut 0 bases from V and 0 bases from J, with 31 bases between. CDR3 sequence: CASSLDPTLKRVPKGDSYEQYF. In nucleotides, the CDR3 is TGCGCCAGCAGCTTGGACCCAACCCTGAAACGAGTTCCCAAGGGGGACTCCTACGAGCAGTACTTC. Looking up the rest from reference TRBV5-1 and TRBJ2-7 gives the full variable domain: KAGVTQTPRYLIKTRGQQVTLSCSPISGHRSVSWYQQTPGQGLQFLFEYFSETQRNKGNFPGRFSGRQFSNSRSEMNVSTLELGDSALYLCASSLDPTLKRVPKGDSYEQYFGPGTRLTVT.

In this sample, this clone turned up a few times. CDR3 coding DNA: TGTGCCAGCAGCGTAGAAGGAACCACTAAGGGGAACACTGAAGCTTTCTTT. Its translation: CASSVEGTTKGNTEAFF. V gene TRBV9 combines with J gene TRBJ1-1; D is unclear. The V end lost 0 bases, the J end lost 1 base, and 16 bases lay between the germline ends. CDR1 and CDR2 (germline): SGDLS, YYNGEE. This CDR3 has 17 amino acids.

The rearrangement joins TRBV19 to TRBJ2-1, with 7 bases lining up with TRBD1. CDR1 is LNHDA, CDR2 SQIVND, per germline (reference sequence). The V segment lost 7 bases and the J segment 6 bases; nucleotides outside the gene matches: 3. This CDR3 comprises 12 residues. The DNA for the CDR3 is TGTGCCAGTACAACAGGGGTCAATGAGCAGTTCTTC. This sequence encodes CASTTGVNEQFF.

This clone appeared a few times. This could be a read error, since a much larger clone is one nucleotide away. V is TRBV5-1 and J is TRBJ2-7; the D is unclear. The CDR3 runs to 11 residues. CDR1 SGHRS and CDR2 YFSETQ come from the germline V gene. Trimming shortened V by 3 bases and J by 0 bases, and 1 base separated the two germline ends. The CDR3 region is CASSSSYEQYF. DNA for the CDR3: TGCGCCAGCAGCTCCTCCTACGAGCAGTACTTC.